A single sample gave rise to the 26 T cell receptor beta chains below, sequenced in a study of T cells in localized non-small cell lung cancer (TCRdb year 2020). Library preparation used the immunoSEQ multiplex PCR assay. As stored in TCRdb, this immuneACCESS dataset retains in-frame rearrangements with V and J assigned. A fraction of the clones does not appear; measured against another copy, unresolved V genes explain less than half of the discrepancy, and the remainder lacks a known reason. This sample is represented by tens of thousands of clones; about 88% of them were singletons. Clones ranked in the top ten supply roughly 6.9% of the sample. This specimen consisted of peripheral blood, obtained before any cancer treatment. The receptors were gathered from a woman between 18 and 50 years old with stage III lung adenocarcinoma.

This clone was seen only a few times. The chain joins TRBV27 to TRBJ1-6; D call uncertain. Per the germline V gene, CDR1 is MNHEY and CDR2 is SMNVEV (reference sequence). Trimming stripped 2 bases from V and 0 bases from J, with 2 bases between. The CDR3 contains 14 residues. DNA of the CDR3: TGTGCCAGCAGTTTAAGCTCCTATAATTCACCCCTCCACTTT. Translation gives CASSLSSYNSPLHF.

The chain combines TRBV5-1 with TRBJ2-2; D possibly uses TRBD1 or TRBD2 (5 bases each). CDR1 SGHRS and CDR2 YFSETQ come from the germline V gene. CDR3 length: 15 residues. Deletions cut 4 bases from V and 0 bases from J, with 10 bases between. For the CDR3, the DNA is TGCGCCAGCAGCCCCGGGACCACGAACACCGGGGAGCTGTTTTTT. This encodes CASSPGTTNTGELFF.

This clone occurred a few times. This chain connects TRBV4-1 to TRBJ1-6, with D possibly TRBD1 on 5 matching bases. V was cut by 0 bases and J by 2 bases, with 8 bases left in between. This CDR3 is built from 16 residues. Germline loops: CDR1 MGHRA, CDR2 YSYEKL. This CDR3 is CASSQEAGAYNSPLHF. As DNA, the CDR3 is TGCGCCAGCAGCCAAGAGGCGGGGGCCTATAATTCACCCCTCCACTTT.

The chain carries TRBV5-4 and TRBJ2-5; no firm D call. V was pared by 4 bases and J by 2 bases, with 9 bases between. Germline V gene data show CDR1 as SGHNT and CDR2 as YYREEE (reference sequence). This CDR3 comprises 13 residues. The CDR3 protein is CASSRDRQETQYF. The DNA for the CDR3 is TGTGCCAGCAGCCGCGACCGACAAGAGACCCAGTACTTC.

The chain has TRBV7-2 and TRBJ1-6, with D hard to call. V was cut by 2 bases and J by 7 bases, with 9 bases left in between. The germline gives CDR1 SGHTA, CDR2 FQGNSA. The CDR3 spans 14 residues. Written as DNA, the CDR3 is TGTGCCAGCAGCTTAATGGGTAACAATTCACCCCTCCACTTT. As protein: CASSLMGNNSPLHF.

The chain carries TRBV11-2 and TRBJ2-7; TRBD1 matches at 12 bases. With 4 bases clipped from V and 2 bases from J, the junction kept 6 bases outside the gene matches. This CDR3 contains 16 residues. Germline values: CDR1 SGHAT, CDR2 FQNNGV. CDR3 coding DNA: TGTGCCAGCAGCTCGACCCGGGACAGGGGGCCCTACGAGCAGTACTTC. This encodes CASSSTRDRGPYEQYF.

This chain links TRBV30 with TRBJ1-2; tentative D call: TRBD1 (6 bases). CDR3 length: 14 amino acids. The germline CDR1 and CDR2 sequences are GTSNPN and SVGIG (reference sequence). V lost 4 bases to trimming and J lost 0 bases, with 12 bases between them. The CDR3 sequence: CAWTRTATNYGYTF. The CDR3 coding sequence is TGTGCCTGGACCCGGACAGCAACTAACTATGGCTACACCTTC.

The V gene is TRBV7-9, the J gene TRBJ2-7, with a possible D match to TRBD1 (6 bases). The CDR3 is made up of 13 amino acids. CDR1 and CDR2 from the germline V gene are SEHNR and FQNEAQ (reference sequence). Trimming removed 5 bases at V and 1 base at J, with 9 bases between. CDR3 residues: CASSPDSSYEQYF. CDR3 in DNA: TGTGCCAGCAGCCCGGACAGTTCCTACGAGCAGTACTTC.

This chain connects TRBV11-3 to TRBJ1-1; 10 bases match TRBD1. This CDR3 spans 18 amino acids. The ends lost 3 bases at V and 6 bases at J; junction bases unmatched: 16. CDR1 SGHNT and CDR2 YENEEA come from the germline V gene. The chain's CDR3 is CASSFGRPLRDRGAEAFF. CDR3 in DNA: TGTGCCAGCAGCTTTGGACGACCCCTCCGGGACAGGGGTGCTGAAGCTTTCTTT.

The chain has TRBV5-5 and TRBJ1-2, with TRBD1 matching 8 bases. The CDR3 spans 14 residues. Unmatched junction bases numbered 5, after V lost 0 bases and J lost 7 bases. Per the germline V gene, CDR1 is SGHKS and CDR2 is YYEKEE (reference sequence). This CDR3 reads CASSLEQGEFGYTF. CDR3 DNA: TGTGCCAGCAGCTTGGAACAGGGGGAGTTTGGCTACACCTTC. The full variable domain, in which reference TRBV5-5 and TRBJ1-2 provide the parts outside the CDR3, is DAGVTQSPTHLIKTRGQQVTLRCSPISGHKSVSWYQQVLGQGPQFIFQYYEKEERGRGNFPDRFSARQFPNYSSELNVNALLLGDSALYLCASSLEQGEFGYTFGSGTRLTVV.

The J gene is TRBJ2-3, the V gene TRBV9; tentatively, D is TRBD1 (5 bases). V lost 2 bases to trimming and J lost 4 bases, with 11 bases between them. CDR3 size: 14 residues. Germline V gives CDR1 SGDLS, CDR2 YYNGEE. The CDR3 DNA sequence: TGTGCCAGCAGCGTCTCAGGGAAGGCAGATACGCAGTATTTT. Encoded protein: CASSVSGKADTQYF.

The chain carries TRBV13 and TRBJ2-4, with D unclear. Trimming cost V 6 bases and J 6 bases, with 21 bases left between them. Looked up from germline, CDR1 is PRHDT and CDR2 is FYEKMQ (reference sequence). This CDR3 has 16 amino acids. Written as DNA, the CDR3 is TGTGCCAGCAGTCGCGAGGAAGCAAGACCTCTAAACATTCAGTACTTC. Its protein is CASSREEARPLNIQYF.

Concerning this clone: This CDR3 is also generated by other DNA sequences in the sample. V is TRBV7-9 and J is TRBJ2-7, with 9 bases that match TRBD1. V lost 4 bases to trimming and J lost 4 bases; unmatched junction nucleotides: 8. This CDR3 contains 15 residues. The germline gives CDR1 SEHNR, CDR2 FQNEAQ (reference sequence). The CDR3 spells CASSWITGGSYEQYF. CDR3 nucleotides: TGTGCCAGCAGCTGGATAACAGGGGGCTCATACGAGCAGTACTTC.

This clone appeared a few times. The rearrangement links TRBV12-1 to TRBJ1-6; TRBD1 reflects the table's D call only, with no check against the DNA. TRBV12-1 corresponds to a pseudogene. The CDR3 is 18 amino acids. The CDR3 DNA reads as TGTGCCAGCAGCTTTAGGCGGACAGGGGGGTCCTATAATTCACCCCTCCACTTT. Translation gives CASSFRRTGGSYNSPLHF.

The chain recombines TRBV7-3 with TRBJ2-1; unclear D gene. The CDR3 runs 18 residues. Germline-derived CDR1 and CDR2 are SGHTA and FQGTGA. Trimming pared 2 bases from V and 3 bases from J, leaving 20 bases between. CDR3 in amino acids: CASSLSAATETYYNEQFF. DNA of the CDR3: TGTGCCAGCAGCTTATCCGCCGCAACCGAAACCTACTACAATGAGCAGTTCTTC.

This clone was detected only a few times. The chain couples TRBV19 to TRBJ1-1; a possible D gene is TRBD1 (5 bases). Germline V lookup: CDR1 LNHDA, CDR2 SQIVND (reference sequence). Trimming took off 2 bases at V and 0 bases at J, with 13 bases between the two ends. The CDR3 loop spans 16 amino acids. This CDR3 reads CASSIQGIAVNTEAFF. CDR3 DNA: TGTGCCAGTAGTATACAGGGAATTGCGGTGAACACTGAAGCTTTCTTT.

This clone was detected once. This chain joins TRBV2 and TRBJ2-7; D is ambiguous. V was pared by 0 bases and J by 0 bases, with 6 bases between. The length of the CDR3 is 14 residues. The germline gives CDR1 SNHLY, CDR2 FYNNEI. In nucleotides, the CDR3 is TGTGCCAGCAGTGAAGCTGGCGGCTCCTACGAGCAGTACTTC. It is translated as CASSEAGGSYEQYF.

The V call is TRBV5-1, the J call TRBJ2-7, with 11 bases identical to TRBD1. The germline V gene has CDR1 SGHRS and CDR2 YFSETQ. The CDR3 is 14 residues long. With 3 bases clipped from V and 2 bases from J, the junction kept 1 base outside the gene matches. CDR3 DNA sequence: TGCGCCAGCAGCTCGGGACAGGGGGCCTACGAGCAGTACTTC. Its protein product is CASSSGQGAYEQYF.

This sequence joins TRBV27 and TRBJ1-2; possibly TRBD1 for D (6 bases). This CDR3 is built from 14 residues. Germline V gene data show CDR1 as MNHEY and CDR2 as SMNVEV (reference sequence). V was trimmed by 5 bases and J by 6 bases, leaving 16 bases between them. The CDR3 region has the DNA TGTGCCAGCAGTAAGCGGCCCGAGGGGGATGGCTACACCTTC. Translation gives CASSKRPEGDGYTF.

This chain's CDR3 is CAWSVRMGNQPQHF. DNA for the CDR3: TGTGCCTGGAGTGTAAGGATGGGCAATCAGCCCCAGCATTTT. This chain uses TRBV30 with TRBJ1-5; D remains unclear. Per germline, CDR1 GTSNPN and CDR2 SVGIG (reference sequence). With 0 bases removed from V and 2 bases from J, the gap between germline ends came to 8 bases. The CDR3 loop spans 14 amino acids.

The chain links TRBV5-6 to TRBJ1-4; D perhaps matches TRBD1 (6 bases). Trimming shortened V by 2 bases and J by 6 bases, and 8 bases separated the two germline ends. CDR3 length: 13 amino acids. The germline CDR1 and CDR2 sequences are SGHDT and YYEEEE. The CDR3 nucleotides read TGTGCCAGCAGCTTCCGGGGGCATGAAAAACTGTTTTTT. Protein: CASSFRGHEKLFF.

A few counts support this clone. The V call is TRBV19, the J call TRBJ2-2; tentatively, D is TRBD1 (5 bases). Trimming removed 4 bases from V and 6 bases from J, with 6 bases in between. Germline V gene lookup returns CDR1 LNHDA and CDR2 SQIVND (reference sequence). The CDR3 consists of 12 residues. CDR3 DNA: TGTGCCAGTAGTAGGGGCCCCGGGGAGCTGTTTTTT. Encoded protein: CASSRGPGELFF.

This clone has only a few counts. V gene TRBV5-8 combines with J gene TRBJ2-1, with 9 bases fitting TRBD2. In germline, CDR1 is SGHTS, CDR2 YDEGEE. Trimming at V came to 7 bases and at J to 3 bases, leaving 8 bases not matched to a gene. The CDR3 is made up of 15 amino acids. The chain's CDR3 is CASRTLAGYYNEQFF. CDR3 sequence (DNA): TGTGCCAGCCGGACACTAGCGGGTTACTACAATGAGCAGTTCTTC.

CDR3: CATGADLYNEQFF. For the CDR3, the DNA is TGTGCCACCGGGGCGGACCTTTACAATGAGCAGTTCTTC. The chain employs TRBV7-9 and TRBJ2-1, with D tentatively TRBD1 or TRBD2 (5 bases each). The CDR3 extends over 13 amino acids. Germline V gives CDR1 SEHNR, CDR2 FQNEAQ (reference sequence). Deletions cut 10 bases from V and 4 bases from J, with 14 bases between.

This clone appeared once. For the CDR3, the DNA is TGTGCCAGTAGTATAAATCTCGGCTCTGAAGCTTTCTTT. Translating it yields CASSINLGSEAFF. The chain joins TRBV19 to TRBJ1-1; D unresolved. The germline V gene has CDR1 LNHDA and CDR2 SQIVND (reference sequence). Deletions cut 2 bases from V and 6 bases from J, with 10 bases between. The CDR3 has 13 residues.

The rearrangement uses TRBV5-1 and TRBJ1-3; 8 nucleotides match TRBD1. J gave up 0 bases and V 4 bases, and 6 bases lay outside the gene matches. The CDR3 runs 16 residues. From germline, CDR1 is SGHRS and CDR2 YFSETQ. CDR3 coding DNA: TGCGCCAGCAGCATGGGACAGGTCGACTCTGGAAACACCATATATTTT. It encodes CASSMGQVDSGNTIYF.